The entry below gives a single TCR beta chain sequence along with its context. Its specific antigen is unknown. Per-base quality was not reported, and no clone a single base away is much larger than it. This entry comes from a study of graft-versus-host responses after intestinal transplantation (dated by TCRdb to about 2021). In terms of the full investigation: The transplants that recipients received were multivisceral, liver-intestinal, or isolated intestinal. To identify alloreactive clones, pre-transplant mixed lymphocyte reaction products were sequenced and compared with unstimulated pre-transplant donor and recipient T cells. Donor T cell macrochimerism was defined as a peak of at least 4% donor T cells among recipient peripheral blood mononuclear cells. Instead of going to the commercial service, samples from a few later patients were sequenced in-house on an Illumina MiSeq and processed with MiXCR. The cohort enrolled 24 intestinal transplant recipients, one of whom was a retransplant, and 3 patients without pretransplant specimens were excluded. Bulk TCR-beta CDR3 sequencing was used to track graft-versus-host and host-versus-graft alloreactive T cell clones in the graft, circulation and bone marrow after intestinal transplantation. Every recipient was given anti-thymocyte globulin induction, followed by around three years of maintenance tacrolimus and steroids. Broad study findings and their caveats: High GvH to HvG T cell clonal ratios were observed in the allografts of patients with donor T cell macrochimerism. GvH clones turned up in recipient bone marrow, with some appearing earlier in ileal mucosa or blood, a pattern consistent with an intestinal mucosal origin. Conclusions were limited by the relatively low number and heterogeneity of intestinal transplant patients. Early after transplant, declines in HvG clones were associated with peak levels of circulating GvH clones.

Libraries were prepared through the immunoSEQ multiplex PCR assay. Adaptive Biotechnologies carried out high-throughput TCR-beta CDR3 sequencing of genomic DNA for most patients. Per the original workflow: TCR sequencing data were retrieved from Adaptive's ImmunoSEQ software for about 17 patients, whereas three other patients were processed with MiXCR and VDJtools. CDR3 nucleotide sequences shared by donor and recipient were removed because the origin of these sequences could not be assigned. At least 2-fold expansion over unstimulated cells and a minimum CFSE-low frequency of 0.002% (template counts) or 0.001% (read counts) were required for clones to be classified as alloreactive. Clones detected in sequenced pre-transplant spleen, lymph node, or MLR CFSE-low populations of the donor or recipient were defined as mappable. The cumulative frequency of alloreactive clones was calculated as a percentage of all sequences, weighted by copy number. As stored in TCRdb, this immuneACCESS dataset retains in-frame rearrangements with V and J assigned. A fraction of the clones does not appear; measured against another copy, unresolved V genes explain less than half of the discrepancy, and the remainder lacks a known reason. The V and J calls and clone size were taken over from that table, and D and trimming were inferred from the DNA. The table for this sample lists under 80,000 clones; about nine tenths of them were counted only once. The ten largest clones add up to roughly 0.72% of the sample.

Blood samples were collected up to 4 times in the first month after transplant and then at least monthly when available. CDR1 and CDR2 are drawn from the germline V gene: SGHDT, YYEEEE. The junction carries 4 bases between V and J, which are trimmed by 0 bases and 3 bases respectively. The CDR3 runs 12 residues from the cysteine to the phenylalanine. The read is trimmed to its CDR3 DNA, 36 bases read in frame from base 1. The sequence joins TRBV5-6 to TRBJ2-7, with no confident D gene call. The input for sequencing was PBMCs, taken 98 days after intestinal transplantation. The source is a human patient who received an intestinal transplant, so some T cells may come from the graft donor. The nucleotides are TGTGCCAGCAGCTTGGGTTTCTACGAGCAGTACTTC. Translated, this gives CASSLGFYEQYF.